This T cell receptor (beta chain) is from a study of CD8 T cells in Susac syndrome. The authors negatively isolated CD8+ and CD4+ T cells and FACS-enriched TEMRA cells. The germline V gene has CDR1 DFQATT and CDR2 SNEGSKA (reference sequence). The CDR3 consists of 12 residues. Trimming pared 7 bases from V and 2 bases from J, leaving 12 bases between. Reverse transcription of roughly 0.5 to 1 ug RNA used random hexamers. One entry per CDR3 protein results from TCRdb running MiXCR on the immunoSEQ multiplex PCR reads. Of about 140,000 distinct CDR3 sequences listed, roughly 94% are singletons. The rearrangement uses TRBV20-1 and TRBJ2-7; D not certain. The sequenced sample consisted of CD4+ T cells from PBMCs. The receptor's source is a human donor with Susac syndrome. CDR3 protein: CSGTYSPYEQYF. Written as DNA, the CDR3 is TGCAGTGGGACGTATTCACCCTACGAGCAGTACTTC.